Shown below are 32 T cell receptor beta chains from a single sample sequenced in a study of shared clonotypes between healthy human individuals. The table came from immunoSEQ multiplex PCR; TCRdb's copy has only in-frame clones and leaves some out. The sample lists hundreds of thousands of clones, 96% seen once, with roughly 0.1% in the top ten. In the naive CD8 group, cells lacked CD45RO and were positively selected for CCR7, so terminally differentiated effector memory CD45RA+ cells were left out. Sequencing was done on a sample of naive CD8+ T cells sorted from blood. Receptor source: a woman in her 30s in good health.

The CDR3 DNA reads as TGTGCCAGCAGCTTGGGCACCAATGAGCAGTTCTTC. Protein: CASSLGTNEQFF. The chain carries TRBV5-6 and TRBJ2-1; D gene ambiguous. The V gene's germline CDR1 is SGHDT and CDR2 YYEEEE. Trimming shortened V by 0 bases and J by 6 bases, and 4 bases separated the two germline ends. The CDR3 spans 12 residues.

The rearrangement joins TRBV10-3 to TRBJ2-2; no reliable D call. This CDR3 is built from 13 residues. Germline CDR1 and CDR2: ENHRY and SYGVKD. Trimming shortened V by 5 bases and J by 3 bases, and 7 bases separated the two germline ends. CDR3 in DNA: TGTGCCATCAGTACTGATCACACCGGGGAGCTGTTTTTT. Its translation is CAISTDHTGELFF.

V is TRBV29-1 and J is TRBJ2-4, with TRBD2 identical over 7 bases. Germline CDR1 reads SQVTM; CDR2 reads ANQGSEA. Germline trimming cut 7 bases from V and 4 bases from J; bases unmatched to any gene: 4. The CDR3 runs to 12 residues. In DNA form, the CDR3 reads TGCAGCGCTCTAGCGGCTAAAAACATTCAGTACTTC. Its translation is CSALAAKNIQYF.

This clone was counted a single time. The chain joins TRBV6-5 to TRBJ2-1; 10 bases are a match to TRBD1. The V gene's germline CDR1 is MNHEY and CDR2 SVGAGI. CDR3 length: 16 amino acids. V shed 1 base and J 2 bases; nucleotides not matched to a gene: 2. CDR3 loop: CASSYWDRGPYNEQFF. DNA for the CDR3: TGTGCCAGCAGTTACTGGGACAGGGGACCCTACAATGAGCAGTTCTTC.

This rearrangement joins TRBV28 to TRBJ1-2, with unresolved D. CDR1 is MDHEN, CDR2 SYDVKM, per germline. Trimming took off 4 bases at V and 3 bases at J, with 12 bases between the two ends. This CDR3 spans 14 amino acids. The CDR3 bases are TGTGCCAGCAGTTCCAGGTTAGGAGACTATGGCTACACCTTC. It yields the protein CASSSRLGDYGYTF.

This clone came up once. The gene calls are TRBV12-5 and TRBJ1-5; D possibly corresponds to TRBD1 (6 bases). The CDR3 is made up of 19 amino acids. Trimming shortened V by 0 bases and J by 5 bases, and 23 bases separated the two germline ends. Germline lookup yields CDR1 LGHNT and CDR2 FRNRAP. The CDR3 reads CASGLVPGDSAVPDQPQHF. CDR3 nucleotides: TGTGCTAGTGGTTTGGTCCCAGGGGATAGTGCTGTCCCAGATCAGCCCCAGCATTTT.

The chain employs TRBV28 and TRBJ2-7; 8 bases fit TRBD1. After removal of 7 bases from V and 5 bases from J, the junction contained 22 bases not matched to a gene. There are 18 residues in the CDR3. Germline CDR1 reads MDHEN; CDR2 reads SYDVKM. CDR3 loop: CASTPLIATGEIYDEQYF. The CDR3 DNA follows: TGTGCCAGCACGCCTCTTATCGCGACAGGGGAAATTTATGACGAGCAGTACTTC.

V gene TRBV27 combines with J gene TRBJ2-6, with TRBD1 matching 7 bases. V lost 8 bases and J lost 3; bases outside the gene matches: 4. Germline-derived CDR1 and CDR2 are MNHEY and SMNVEV (reference sequence). The CDR3 loop spans 14 amino acids. As DNA, the CDR3 is TGTGCCAGCCGAACAGGGGTTGGGGCCAACGTCCTGACTTTC. Its translation is CASRTGVGANVLTF.

For the CDR3, the DNA is TGCAGCGTCCGGACTAGCGGGAGGAATTCAGAGACCCAGTACTTC. Its protein product is CSVRTSGRNSETQYF. The chain links TRBV29-1 to TRBJ2-5, with 14 bases aligning to TRBD2. CDR1 is SQVTM, CDR2 ANQGSEA, per germline. The CDR3 runs 15 residues. Trimming removed 6 bases from V and 4 bases from J; junction bases left unmatched: 7.

The V call is TRBV5-1, the J call TRBJ2-7, with D possibly matching TRBD2 (6 bases). This CDR3 is built from 15 residues. Trimming shortened V by 4 bases and J by 1 base, and 15 bases separated the two germline ends. Germline V gives CDR1 SGHRS, CDR2 YFSETQ. The CDR3, as DNA: TGCGCCAGCAGCGCTAGACTAGTGGAATCCTACGAGCAGTACTTC. This codes for CASSARLVESYEQYF.

In the case of this clone: Its ends do not fully match the called genes, so a read error is possible. This sequence joins TRBV27 and TRBJ2-1; D is possibly TRBD2 (5 bases). CDR1 and CDR2 from the germline V gene are MNHEY and SMNVEV (reference sequence). The CDR3 spans 13 residues. The CDR3 region is CASSLSTDWEMVF. The CDR3 DNA reads as TGTGCCAGCAGTTTATCGACGGATTGGGAGATGGTCTTC.

This rearrangement joins TRBV5-4 to TRBJ2-3; 7 bases are a match to TRBD2. The CDR3 is 15 residues long. Looked up from germline, CDR1 is SGHNT and CDR2 is YYREEE (reference sequence). V lost 5 bases and J lost 1; bases outside the gene matches: 7. CDR3 sequence: CASRHASGGTDTQYF. For the CDR3, the DNA is TGTGCCAGCAGGCACGCGAGCGGGGGCACAGATACGCAGTATTTT.

The chain links TRBV6-4 to TRBJ2-1; D is undetermined. CDR1 and CDR2 (germline): MRHNA, SNTAGT. The CDR3 is 15 amino acids. Between the trimmed V and J ends, which lost 5 bases and 0 bases, there was a span of 11 bases. Here the CDR3 DNA reads TGTGCCAGCAGTCCCCGCGTGGGCTCCTACAATGAGCAGTTCTTC. Amino acid sequence: CASSPRVGSYNEQFF.

As for this clone: The sample has other DNA sequences that encode this CDR3 too. This chain connects TRBV27 to TRBJ2-1; D remains unclear. Germline CDR1 MNHEY, CDR2 SMNVEV (reference sequence). V lost 6 bases and J lost 6, with 9 bases in between. CDR3 size: 12 residues. The CDR3 bases are TGTGCCAGCAGCTTTTTGGGCAATGAGCAGTTCTTC. Translating it yields CASSFLGNEQFF.

This rearrangement joins TRBV29-1 to TRBJ1-5, with a weak D call TRBD1 (5 bases). Trimming cost V 4 bases and J 0 bases, with 13 bases left between them. This CDR3 comprises 15 residues. Germline CDR1 SQVTM, CDR2 ANQGSEA. The CDR3 sequence is CSVAEGINSNQPQHF. CDR3 sequence (DNA): TGCAGCGTTGCTGAGGGGATTAATAGCAATCAGCCCCAGCATTTT.

This rearrangement joins TRBV28 to TRBJ2-4; TRBD2 aligns across 7 bases. The CDR3 runs to 17 residues. Germline V CDR1 and CDR2: MDHEN, SYDVKM. The junction had 17 bases not matched to a gene; V was cut back by 5 bases and J by 7 bases. The CDR3 loop is CASSKPPLAIGRNIQYF. CDR3 DNA sequence: TGTGCCAGCAGTAAGCCCCCACTAGCGATCGGTAGGAACATTCAGTACTTC.

The chain combines TRBV27 with TRBJ2-7; D uncertain. The CDR3 contains 16 residues. V was cut by 2 bases and J by 6 bases, with 20 bases left in between. The germline gives CDR1 MNHEY, CDR2 SMNVEV (reference sequence). CDR3 in amino acids: CASSLISAAPRGEQYF. The CDR3 region has the DNA TGTGCCAGCAGTTTAATTTCGGCGGCCCCCCGAGGCGAGCAGTACTTC.

The chain couples TRBV9 to TRBJ2-1; unclear D gene. Trimming left V 7 bases short and J 3 bases short, with 14 bases between. The CDR3 covers 14 residues. Per the germline V gene, CDR1 is SGDLS and CDR2 is YYNGEE. CDR3 sequence reads: CASAPALFYNEQFF. The CDR3 nucleotides read TGTGCCAGCGCGCCGGCACTATTCTACAATGAGCAGTTCTTC.

The DNA of the CDR3 is TGTGCCAGCAGAACAGCGAGCTATGGCTCCTACAATGAGCAGTTCTTC. This codes for CASRTASYGSYNEQFF. The chain combines TRBV28 with TRBJ2-1; D is uncertain. The V gene lost 6 bases and the J gene lost 0 bases, with 15 bases spanning the gap. CDR1 is MDHEN and CDR2 is SYDVKM in the germline V gene. This CDR3 comprises 16 residues.

This clone has a single count. The chain carries TRBV9 and TRBJ2-4; tentative D call: TRBD2 (7 bases). The germline V and J ends were trimmed by 0 bases and 8 bases, with 21 bases remaining between them. The germline V gene encodes CDR1 SGDLS and CDR2 YYNGEE. The CDR3 length is 17 residues. The CDR3 nucleotides read TGTGCCAGCAGCGTAGGGGTCGGGGGGCGAGAATCGGACATTCAGTACTTC. Translated: CASSVGVGGRESDIQYF.

The rearrangement uses TRBV23-1 and TRBJ2-7; D is perhaps TRBD1 (5 bases). TRBV23-1 is known as an ORF, though its function is uncertain. The CDR3 is 14 amino acids. With 2 bases removed from V and 3 bases from J, the gap between germline ends came to 11 bases. Here the CDR3 reads CASSQRQQDYEQYF. CDR3 coding DNA: TGCGCCAGCAGTCAAAGGCAACAGGACTACGAGCAGTACTTC.

This chain links TRBV28 with TRBJ2-1; perhaps TRBD2 as D (5 bases). CDR3 length: 13 amino acids. In germline, CDR1 is MDHEN, CDR2 SYDVKM. Trimming left V 6 bases short and J 8 bases short, with 14 bases between. The DNA for the CDR3 is TGTGCCAGCAGGACGTCATGGGAGCATGAGCAGTTCTTC. Translated, it gives CASRTSWEHEQFF.

The rearrangement uses TRBV7-6 and TRBJ2-3, with D perhaps being TRBD1 or TRBD2 (6 bases each). CDR1 is SGHVS and CDR2 is FNYEAQ in the germline V gene. The CDR3 runs 16 residues. The germline V and J ends were trimmed by 5 bases and 3 bases, with 18 bases remaining between them. This CDR3 reads CASSLSPTGRTDTQYF. The CDR3 nucleotides are TGTGCCAGCAGCCTATCCCCTACAGGGAGGACAGATACGCAGTATTTT.

The chain is built from TRBV10-3 and TRBJ2-7; TRBD2 matches 10 bases. CDR3 length equals 15 residues. Germline CDR1 ENHRY, CDR2 SYGVKD. J gave up 2 bases and V 3 bases, and 4 bases lay outside the gene matches. The CDR3 loop is CAISDSSGRAYEQYF. The CDR3 DNA reads TGTGCCATCAGTGATTCGAGCGGGAGGGCCTACGAGCAGTACTTC.

The rearrangement joins TRBV28 to TRBJ2-1, with TRBD2 matching over 15 bases. Germline CDR1 reads MDHEN; CDR2 reads SYDVKM. After removal of 6 bases from V and 9 bases from J, the junction contained 9 bases not matched to a gene. CDR3 length: 16 amino acids. In DNA, the CDR3 is TGTGCCAGCAGAATATCCGGGACTAGCGGGAGGAGTGAGCAGTTCTTC. Its translation: CASRISGTSGRSEQFF.

The chain is built from TRBV7-9 and TRBJ1-1; D perhaps matches TRBD1 (5 bases). V was pared by 1 base and J by 4 bases, with 13 bases between. There are 15 residues in the CDR3. Germline CDR1 is SEHNR and CDR2 is FQNEAQ (reference sequence). The CDR3 reads CASSLVLKGTTEAFF. The CDR3 coding sequence is TGTGCCAGCAGCTTAGTTCTCAAGGGGACCACTGAAGCTTTCTTT.

This clone was detected a few times. The genes are TRBV19 and TRBJ1-2, with no clear D. The length of the CDR3 is 11 residues. Germline-derived CDR1 and CDR2 are LNHDA and SQIVND (reference sequence). V lost 5 bases to trimming and J lost 5 bases, with 6 bases between them. The CDR3 region is CASSHLYGYTF. In DNA form, the CDR3 reads TGTGCCAGTAGTCATCTGTATGGCTACACCTTC.

This rearrangement joins TRBV4-1 to TRBJ1-1, with 7 bases fitting TRBD1. Losses at the gene ends were 3 bases for V and 8 bases for J; bases not matched to a gene: 9. The germline V gene encodes CDR1 MGHRA and CDR2 YSYEKL. The CDR3 consists of 14 residues. CDR3 coding DNA: TGCGCCAGCAGCCAGGAAGACAGGGTCGTGGAAGCTTTCTTT. As protein: CASSQEDRVVEAFF.

The V call is TRBV15, the J call TRBJ2-1; D call uncertain. This CDR3 comprises 11 residues. Germline CDR1 LNHNV, CDR2 YYDKDF (reference sequence). V lost 0 bases and J 6 bases, leaving 0 bases between the germline ends. The CDR3 spells CATSRDNEQFF. CDR3 sequence (DNA): TGTGCCACCAGCAGAGACAATGAGCAGTTCTTC.

This clone was observed once. The chain joins TRBV27 to TRBJ2-5; possibly TRBD1 for D (5 bases). Trimming took off 1 base at V and 5 bases at J, with 14 bases between the two ends. There are 15 residues in the CDR3. From germline, CDR1 is MNHEY and CDR2 SMNVEV (reference sequence). As DNA, the CDR3 is TGTGCCAGCAGTTTATTTTCTGAAGCAGGGGAGACCCAGTACTTC. Protein product: CASSLFSEAGETQYF.

V gene TRBV28 combines with J gene TRBJ2-1; D is perhaps TRBD1 or TRBD2 (5 bases each). V was pared by 4 bases and J by 4 bases, with 14 bases between. CDR1 MDHEN and CDR2 SYDVKM come from the germline V gene. The CDR3 contains 15 residues. CDR3 nucleotides: TGTGCCAGCAGTTCCGCCTGGGACGGATACAATGAGCAGTTCTTC. The encoded protein is CASSSAWDGYNEQFF. The full variable domain, rest sourced from reference TRBV28 and TRBJ2-1, is DVKVTQSSRYLVKRTGEKVFLECVQDMDHENMFWYRQDPGLGLRLIYFSYDVKMKEKGDIPEGYSVSREKKERFSLILESASTNQTSMYLCASSSAWDGYNEQFFGPGTRLTVL.

The genes are TRBV28 and TRBJ2-2; 8 bases align to TRBD1. CDR3 size: 17 residues. Germline CDR1 is MDHEN and CDR2 is SYDVKM. V shed 0 bases, J shed 4 bases, and the junction held 7 bases outside the gene matches. This chain's CDR3 is CASSLWSTGAVTGELFF. The CDR3 DNA is TGTGCCAGCAGTTTATGGTCGACAGGGGCTGTCACCGGGGAGCTGTTTTTT. Filled out from reference TRBV28 and TRBJ2-2, the complete variable domain reads DVKVTQSSRYLVKRTGEKVFLECVQDMDHENMFWYRQDPGLGLRLIYFSYDVKMKEKGDIPEGYSVSREKKERFSLILESASTNQTSMYLCASSLWSTGAVTGELFFGEGSRLTVL.